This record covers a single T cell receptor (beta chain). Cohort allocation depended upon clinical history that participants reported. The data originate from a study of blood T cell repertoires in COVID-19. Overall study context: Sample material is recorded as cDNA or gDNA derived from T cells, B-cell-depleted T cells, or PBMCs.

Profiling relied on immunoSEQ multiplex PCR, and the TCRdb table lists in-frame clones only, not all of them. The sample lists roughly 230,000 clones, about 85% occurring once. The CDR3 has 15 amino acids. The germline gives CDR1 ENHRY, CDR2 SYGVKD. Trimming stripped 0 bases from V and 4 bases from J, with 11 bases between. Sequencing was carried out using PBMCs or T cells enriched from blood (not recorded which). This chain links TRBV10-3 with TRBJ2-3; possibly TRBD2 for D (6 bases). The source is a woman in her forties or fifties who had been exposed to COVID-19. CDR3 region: CAISESEGFADTQYF. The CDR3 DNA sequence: TGTGCCATCAGTGAGTCGGAGGGGTTCGCAGATACGCAGTATTTT.